A single sample is the source of the 31 T cell receptor beta chains below, sequenced in a study of identical twins. From the 5' RACE reads, TCRdb called clonotypes with MiXCR, one entry per CDR3 protein. The sample shows hundreds of thousands of distinct CDR3 sequences, roughly 18% of them seen only once. This same sample was also taken into another study, of T cells expressing NK-cell markers.

The sequenced sample consisted of PBMCs. The receptor set was obtained from a woman aged 18-29 years in good health.

A few counts support this clonotype. The CDR3 DNA reads TGTGCCAGCAGTTTAGTCTCGGGTGCAGCCGGGGAGCTGTTTTTT. Translation: CASSLVSGAAGELFF. J is TRBJ2-2 and V is TRBV12-3 or TRBV12-4; no reliable D call. With 1 base removed from V and 6 bases from J, the gap between germline ends came to 12 bases. The CDR3 is 15 residues long.

V gene TRBV7-9 combines with J gene TRBJ2-3; D not resolved. The CDR3 covers 14 residues. Germline V CDR1 and CDR2: SEHNR, FQNEAQ (reference sequence). V was shortened by 1 base and J by 2 bases, with 7 bases between the two germline ends. The CDR3 nucleotides read TGTGCCAGCAGCTTAGGGCGGATCACAGATACGCAGTATTTT. This translates into CASSLGRITDTQYF.

The chain is built from TRBV2 and TRBJ1-2; no definite D call. The germline CDR1 and CDR2 sequences are SNHLY and FYNNEI. The germline V and J ends were trimmed by 0 bases and 7 bases, with 9 bases remaining between them. The CDR3 extends over 13 amino acids. The CDR3 nucleotides read TGTGCCAGCAGTGAAGCCGGCGTGGGTGGCTACACCTTC. Protein: CASSEAGVGGYTF.

The rearrangement links TRBV6-2 or TRBV6-3 to TRBJ2-7; 7 positions agree with TRBD1. From germline, CDR1 is MNHEY and CDR2 SVGEGT. The CDR3 is 15 residues long. The V gene end was trimmed by 9 bases and the J gene end by 3 bases; junction bases not matched to a gene: 14. CDR3 in DNA: TGTGCCAGTCACGAGGCGGCAGGGGGACACTACGAGCAGTACTTC. Translation gives CASHEAAGGHYEQYF.

This sequence joins TRBV12-3 or TRBV12-4 and TRBJ2-1; no reliable D call. Trimming pared 5 bases from V and 10 bases from J, leaving 12 bases between. This CDR3 is 12 amino acids long. CDR3 sequence: CASSTGSPEQFF. The CDR3 DNA sequence: TGTGCCAGCAGTACCGGTAGCCCGGAGCAGTTCTTC.

This clonotype was seen a few times. V gene TRBV9 combines with J gene TRBJ2-7; D may be TRBD1 or TRBD2 (5 bases each). There are 11 residues in the CDR3. V lost 10 bases, J lost 0 bases, and 8 bases lay in between. Germline values: CDR1 SGDLS, CDR2 YYNGEE. CDR3 loop: CAGTHSYEQYF. The CDR3 DNA is TGTGCCGGGACCCACTCCTACGAGCAGTACTTC. The entire variable domain, with the rest obtained from reference TRBV9 and TRBJ2-7, is as follows: DSGVTQTPKHLITATGQRVTLRCSPRSGDLSVYWYQQSLDQGLQFLIQYYNGEERAKGNILERFSAQQFPDLHSELNLSSLELGDSALYFCAGTHSYEQYFGPGTRLTVT.

This chain's CDR3 is CATHSGEQFF. The DNA of the CDR3 is TGTGCCACCCACTCGGGCGAGCAGTTCTTC. V is TRBV2 and J is TRBJ2-1, with D unclear. V was trimmed by 10 bases and J by 10 bases, leaving 11 bases between them. This CDR3 region has 10 residues. Germline V gives CDR1 SNHLY, CDR2 FYNNEI.

This clonotype was seen more than once but under ten times. V and J are TRBV25-1 and TRBJ2-3; no reliable D call. Germline CDR1 reads MGHDK; CDR2 reads SYGVNS. V was pared by 0 bases and J by 2 bases, with 9 bases between. The CDR3 has 15 residues. The CDR3 here is CASSEYPGPTDTQYF. CDR3 nucleotides: TGTGCCAGCAGTGAATATCCTGGGCCCACAGATACGCAGTATTTT.

This clonotype appeared a few times. The chain employs TRBV5-5 and TRBJ2-5, with D perhaps being TRBD1 or TRBD2 (5 bases each). The CDR3 spans 15 residues. Germline lookup yields CDR1 SGHKS and CDR2 YYEKEE (reference sequence). V lost 4 bases, J lost 5 bases, and 18 bases lay in between. Here the CDR3 reads CASSPLGARFETQYF. DNA for the CDR3: TGTGCCAGCAGCCCCCTCGGGGCGCGATTCGAGACCCAGTACTTC.

The genes are TRBV12-5 and TRBJ1-5; D not certain. Per the germline V gene, CDR1 is LGHNT and CDR2 is FRNRAP. The CDR3 totals 12 residues. V was cut by 6 bases and J by 9 bases, with 12 bases left in between. The CDR3 region is CASGILLMPQHF. Written as DNA, the CDR3 is TGTGCTAGTGGGATTCTTCTCATGCCCCAGCATTTT. Full variable domain (outside the CDR3, taken from reference TRBV12-5 and TRBJ1-5): DARVTQTPRHKVTEMGQEVTMRCQPILGHNTVFWYRQTMMQGLELLAYFRNRAPLDDSGMPKDRFSAEMPDATLATLKIQPSEPRDSAVYFCASGILLMPQHFGDGTRLSIL.

The CDR3 sequence is CAISDSVAYNEQFF. CDR3 nucleotide sequence: TGTGCCATCAGTGATTCGGTAGCCTACAATGAGCAGTTCTTC. The J gene is TRBJ2-1, the V gene TRBV10-3, with D unclear. Germline V gene data show CDR1 as ENHRY and CDR2 as SYGVKD. The CDR3 sequence is 14 residues long. Between the trimmed V and J ends, which lost 3 bases and 2 bases, there was a span of 8 bases.

This chain uses TRBV11-2 with TRBJ2-2; maybe TRBD1 (6 bases). The CDR3 spans 17 residues. CDR1 is SGHAT, CDR2 FQNNGV, per germline. The ends were cut back, 1 base at V and 0 bases at J, with 12 bases in the middle. CDR3 bases: TGTGCCAGCAGCTTAGGATATTGGACAGCGAACACCGGGGAGCTGTTTTTT. This encodes CASSLGYWTANTGELFF.

This clonotype occurred many times. The chain recombines TRBV18 with TRBJ1-1; D is possibly TRBD1 (5 bases). Germline CDR1 is KGHSH and CDR2 is LQKENI. The CDR3 has 14 amino acids. V dropped 0 bases and J dropped 3 bases, with 8 bases sitting between them. CDR3 in DNA: TGTGCCAGCTCACCACCGGGGGATTACACTGAAGCTTTCTTT. Its protein is CASSPPGDYTEAFF.

V usage is TRBV12-3 or TRBV12-4 and J usage is TRBJ1-3; perhaps TRBD1 as D (6 bases). The CDR3 totals 16 residues. The germline V and J ends were trimmed by 6 bases and 3 bases, with 18 bases remaining between them. CDR3 sequence: CASRPLVSTGGNTIYF. CDR3 coding DNA: TGTGCCAGCAGACCTCTGGTCTCGACAGGTGGAAACACCATATATTTT.

A few counts support this clonotype. V and J are TRBV7-9 and TRBJ2-5, with D possibly matching TRBD2 (6 bases). Per germline, CDR1 SEHNR and CDR2 FQNEAQ (reference sequence). Trimming removed 11 bases at V and 5 bases at J, with 12 bases between. The length of the CDR3 is 11 residues. The CDR3 loop reads CASGLDETQYF. The CDR3 region has the DNA TGTGCCTCGGGACTTGATGAGACCCAGTACTTC.

This clonotype was counted only a few times. The V call is TRBV18, the J call TRBJ1-6, with a weak D call TRBD1 (6 bases). The V gene lost 5 bases and the J gene lost 0 bases, with 20 bases spanning the gap. CDR3 length: 19 amino acids. The germline V gene has CDR1 KGHSH and CDR2 LQKENI. CDR3 residues: CASSANQGPMSSYNSPLHF. The CDR3 region has the DNA TGTGCCAGCTCAGCGAATCAGGGGCCCATGAGCTCCTATAATTCACCCCTCCACTTT.

The V gene is TRBV20-1, the J gene TRBJ2-3; 11 nucleotides line up with TRBD2. The J segment lost 2 bases and the V segment lost 4 bases, leaving 8 bases of the junction unmatched. This CDR3 region has 16 residues. Germline V gene sequence: CDR1 DFQATT, CDR2 SNEGSKA (reference sequence). The CDR3 loop reads CSAKKLAGGDTDTQYF. The CDR3 nucleotides read TGCAGTGCTAAGAAGCTAGCGGGAGGTGACACAGATACGCAGTATTTT.

The chain recombines TRBV12-3 or TRBV12-4 with TRBJ2-1, with TRBD1 as a possible D gene (6 bases). This CDR3 is 14 amino acids long. The V end was cut by 4 bases, the J end by 4 bases, with 11 bases between. Here the CDR3 reads CASSSITGYNEQFF. As DNA, the CDR3 is TGTGCCAGCAGTTCCATCACAGGGTACAATGAGCAGTTCTTC.

This clonotype was observed a handful of times. The gene calls are TRBV6-5 and TRBJ2-3, with 8 bases fitting TRBD1. Per germline, CDR1 MNHEY and CDR2 SVGAGI. This CDR3 region has 16 residues. The trim removed 2 bases at V and 1 base at J, leaving 5 bases unmatched. The CDR3 sequence: CASSYLQGAGTDTQYF. CDR3 DNA: TGTGCCAGCAGTTACCTCCAGGGGGCCGGCACAGATACGCAGTATTTT.

This clonotype was seen ten or more times. V usage is TRBV6-5 and J usage is TRBJ1-1, with D tentatively TRBD1 (6 bases). Germline V gene data show CDR1 as MNHEY and CDR2 as SVGAGI. CDR3 length: 16 amino acids. V shed 0 bases and J shed 2 bases, with 13 bases lying between them. In nucleotides, the CDR3 is TGTGCCAGCAGTTACTCTCCGGGGGCGGTTAACACTGAAGCTTTCTTT. Translation gives CASSYSPGAVNTEAFF.

This clonotype was detected a few times. This chain uses TRBV11-2 with TRBJ2-1, with a weak D call TRBD2 (5 bases). The CDR3 loop spans 15 amino acids. Germline values: CDR1 SGHAT, CDR2 FQNNGV. Trimming took off 5 bases at V and 8 bases at J, with 19 bases between the two ends. The CDR3 sequence is CASSGRFSEEDEQFF. CDR3 coding DNA: TGTGCCAGCAGCGGTCGCTTTAGCGAGGAGGATGAGCAGTTCTTC.

This chain links TRBV10-3 with TRBJ2-1; D may be TRBD2 (6 bases). Trimming pared 0 bases from V and 7 bases from J, leaving 13 bases between. Germline V gives CDR1 ENHRY, CDR2 SYGVKD. The CDR3 covers 15 residues. The CDR3 region is CAISESLSGRNEQFF. The CDR3 DNA reads TGTGCCATCAGTGAGTCGCTGTCAGGGAGGAATGAGCAGTTCTTC.

This chain uses TRBV12-3 or TRBV12-4 with TRBJ2-7; 7 nucleotides match TRBD1. The CDR3 consists of 12 residues. V gave up 6 bases and J gave up 6 bases; unmatched junction bases: 5. This chain's CDR3 is CASSGNRGEQYF. CDR3 bases: TGTGCCAGCAGCGGAAACAGGGGCGAGCAGTACTTC.

V gene TRBV3-1 combines with J gene TRBJ2-2; D perhaps matches TRBD1 (5 bases). The CDR3 is 14 residues long. Trimming removed 3 bases at V and 3 bases at J, with 8 bases between. Germline-derived CDR1 and CDR2 are LGHDT and YNNKEL (reference sequence). In DNA form, the CDR3 reads TGTGCCAGCAGCCAGCTAGGGGACACCGGGGAGCTGTTTTTT. Its translation: CASSQLGDTGELFF.

The rearrangement links TRBV12-3 or TRBV12-4 to TRBJ2-3; a weak D match, TRBD2 (6 bases). CDR3 length equals 14 residues. Trimming shortened V by 3 bases and J by 5 bases, and 12 bases separated the two germline ends. CDR3 region: CASSLWEAGDTQYF. The CDR3, as DNA: TGTGCCAGCAGTTTGTGGGAGGCCGGAGATACGCAGTATTTT.

At least ten counts were recorded for this clonotype. This chain joins TRBV12-3 or TRBV12-4 and TRBJ1-2; no clear D gene. Between the trimmed V and J ends, which lost 6 bases and 6 bases, there was a span of 17 bases. This CDR3 comprises 14 residues. CDR3 residues: CASSRTGELNGYTF. The CDR3 bases are TGTGCCAGCAGCCGAACCGGGGAATTGAATGGCTACACCTTC.

V and J are TRBV6-5 and TRBJ2-1; TRBD2 matches 13 bases. CDR1 MNHEY and CDR2 SVGAGI come from the germline V gene. This CDR3 region has 16 residues. Unmatched junction bases numbered 6, after V lost 0 bases and J lost 10 bases. CDR3: CASSYSSTSGRAEQFF. CDR3 sequence (DNA): TGTGCCAGCAGTTACTCAAGTACTAGCGGGAGGGCCGAGCAGTTCTTC.

In the case of this clonotype: The junction does not match germline at one end; this may be a read error. The genes are TRBV7-2 and TRBJ2-7, with a possible D match to TRBD1 (6 bases). The CDR3 consists of 15 residues. The germline CDR1 and CDR2 sequences are SGHTA and FQGNSA. CDR3 sequence: CASSLEGPGAVRKNF. Written as DNA, the CDR3 is TGTGCCAGCAGCTTAGAGGGACCAGGGGCTGTCAGGAAAAACTTC.

This clonotype was observed a few times. This sequence joins TRBV6-6 and TRBJ1-6; TRBD1 might be the D (5 bases). Germline V gives CDR1 MNHNY, CDR2 SVGAGI (reference sequence). Trimming cost V 8 bases and J 9 bases, with 14 bases left between them. The CDR3 runs to 13 residues. CDR3 loop: CASAAGFGSPLHF. For the CDR3, the DNA is TGTGCCAGCGCCGCAGGGTTCGGTTCACCCCTCCACTTT.

This clonotype was observed a single time. The chain combines TRBV5-1 with TRBJ2-3, with TRBD2 matching 8 bases. V shed 8 bases, J shed 4 bases, and the junction held 3 bases outside the gene matches. This CDR3 is built from 12 residues. CDR1 is SGHRS, CDR2 YFSETQ, per germline. The CDR3 sequence: CASWTSSDTQYF. The CDR3 DNA reads TGCGCCAGTTGGACTAGCTCAGATACGCAGTATTTT.

The chain employs TRBV7-8 and TRBJ2-2; D perhaps matches TRBD2 (5 bases). This CDR3 region has 18 residues. V was trimmed by 10 bases and J by 3 bases, leaving 27 bases between them. CDR1 is SGHVS and CDR2 is FQNEAQ in the germline V gene. CDR3: CAMGPGPSTSLYTGELFF. The CDR3 coding sequence is TGTGCCATGGGCCCCGGGCCTAGCACCTCGCTGTACACCGGGGAGCTGTTTTTT.